This T cell receptor beta chain was captured by sequencing in a study of blood T cell repertoires in COVID-19. Study details: PBMCs, B-cell-depleted T cells, or T cells provided the cDNA or gDNA that made up the material.

The repertoire was sequenced with immunoSEQ multiplex PCR; TCRdb's copy has only in-frame clones and lacks some. The sample carries hundreds of thousands of clones, 89% recorded once. V was clipped by 0 bases and J by 7 bases; unmatched bases: 7. Looked up from germline, CDR1 is SGHDT and CDR2 is YYEEEE. The CDR3 loop spans 15 amino acids. The sequenced sample consisted of peripheral blood. The sequence derives from a woman aged 55-69 years with acute or convalescent COVID-19. This chain links TRBV5-6 with TRBJ2-1; 7 positions match TRBD2. The CDR3 region is CASSLDAGARNEQFF. For the CDR3, the DNA is TGTGCCAGCAGCTTGGACGCGGGAGCAAGGAATGAGCAGTTCTTC.